The clone carrying this T cell receptor (beta chain) was seen a few times. Its matching antigen is unknown. This sample is drawn from a study of cytomegalovirus exposure and HLA in healthy donors. Findings and limits, study-wide: Cytomegalovirus-associated status was assigned to about 150 TCR beta chains.

This CDR3 region has 15 residues. Trimming removed 0 bases from V and 0 bases from J, with 8 bases in between. The germline V gene encodes CDR1 SEHNR and CDR2 FQNEAQ (reference sequence). PCR was performed using 60 Vbeta and 13 Jbeta primers. Sequencing used immunoSEQ multiplex PCR; TCRdb keeps in-frame clones, though not all of them. This sample has 150,000 to 200,000 clones, with 75% to 90% found just once. This sequence originates from a man between 18 and 29 years old in good health and CMV-seropositive. Specimen: PBMCs. The chain employs TRBV7-9 and TRBJ1-1; a weak D match, TRBD1 (5 bases). The CDR3 here is CASSLAGPLNTEAFF. The CDR3 nucleotides read TGTGCCAGCAGCTTAGCGGGGCCCCTGAACACTGAAGCTTTCTTT.